Presented here are 9 T cell receptor beta chains from one specimen sequenced in a study of T cell responses to AZD1222 COVID-19 vaccine. Method: immunoSEQ multiplex PCR; TCRdb's copy keeps in-frame clones and lacks some. The sample contains about 170,000 clones, 93% of which appear only once. Material: peripheral blood, obtained on day 0 of AZD1222 vaccination. Every receptor here comes from an adult in good health.

The chain is built from TRBV19 and TRBJ1-2; 8 bases align to TRBD1. The CDR3 totals 16 residues. J gave up 3 bases and V 5 bases, and 11 bases lay outside the gene matches. Germline V lookup: CDR1 LNHDA, CDR2 SQIVND (reference sequence). CDR3 coding DNA: TGTGCCAGTAGTTCCTCCGCAGGGGGCTTCCACTATGGCTACACCTTC. This gives the protein CASSSSAGGFHYGYTF.

This chain connects TRBV6-5 to TRBJ2-7; 7 bases line up with TRBD1. This CDR3 is 15 amino acids long. The germline V gene has CDR1 MNHEY and CDR2 SVGAGI. J lost 0 bases, V lost 6 bases, and 8 bases had no gene match. The DNA for the CDR3 is TGTGCCAGCAGAAGACAGGGTACCCTCTCCTACGAGCAGTACTTC. It yields the protein CASRRQGTLSYEQYF.

CDR3 residues: CASSSGTSGHNEQFF. DNA of the CDR3: TGTGCCAGCAGCTCCGGGACTAGCGGCCACAATGAGCAGTTCTTC. This rearrangement joins TRBV7-7 to TRBJ2-1; TRBD2 matches at 11 bases. The CDR3 totals 15 residues. The V and J ends lost 4 bases and 5 bases, in that order; junction bases with no gene match: 4. The germline gives CDR1 SSHAT, CDR2 FNYEAQ (reference sequence).

This chain links TRBV7-9 with TRBJ2-7; no clear D. Germline V lookup: CDR1 SEHNR, CDR2 FQNEAQ (reference sequence). The CDR3 is made up of 12 amino acids. With 3 bases removed from V and 4 bases from J, the gap between germline ends came to 7 bases. The CDR3 region is CASSFTWYEQYF. In DNA, the CDR3 is TGTGCCAGCAGCTTCACTTGGTACGAGCAGTACTTC.

This rearrangement joins TRBV29-1 to TRBJ2-1; 12 nucleotides line up with TRBD2. The ends lost 6 bases at V and 5 bases at J; junction bases unmatched: 8. This CDR3 is built from 15 residues. Germline V gene lookup returns CDR1 SQVTM and CDR2 ANQGSEA. The CDR3 spells CSVSRLAGVDNEQFF. CDR3 DNA sequence: TGCAGCGTATCCCGACTAGCGGGGGTCGACAATGAGCAGTTCTTC.

The J gene is TRBJ2-1, the V gene TRBV5-1; 7 nucleotides line up with TRBD2. The CDR3 consists of 12 residues. The V gene's germline CDR1 is SGHRS and CDR2 YFSETQ. V lost 4 bases to trimming and J lost 8 bases; unmatched junction nucleotides: 3. Written as DNA, the CDR3 is TGCGCCAGCAGCACTAGCGTTGATGAGCAGTTCTTC. Residues: CASSTSVDEQFF.

The chain uses TRBV3-1 (or the pseudogene TRBV3-2) and TRBJ2-2; 10 positions match TRBD2. V trimming: 1 base; J trimming: 6 bases; junction bases outside the gene matches: 5. The CDR3 length is 16 residues. From germline, CDR1 is LGHDT and CDR2 YNNKEL (reference sequence). This CDR3 is CASSQGTSGPPGELFF. CDR3 in DNA: TGTGCCAGCAGCCAAGGGACTAGCGGTCCCCCCGGGGAGCTGTTTTTT.

The chain recombines TRBV28 with TRBJ2-3, with D perhaps matching TRBD1 or TRBD2 (5 bases each). The CDR3 extends over 14 amino acids. In germline, CDR1 is MDHEN, CDR2 SYDVKM. V was pared by 8 bases and J by 2 bases, with 14 bases between. The CDR3 DNA is TGTGCCAGCGGGACCGGCAGGGACACAGATACGCAGTATTTT. As protein: CASGTGRDTDTQYF.

Turning to this clone: The same CDR3 arises from other DNA sequences in this sample as well. The chain recombines TRBV18 with TRBJ2-6; no firm D call. CDR3 size: 15 residues. CDR1 and CDR2 from the germline V gene are KGHSH and LQKENI. The V end was cut by 3 bases, the J end by 1 base, with 7 bases between. This CDR3 reads CASSPDKSGANVLTF. The CDR3 coding sequence is TGTGCCAGCTCACCGGATAAATCTGGGGCCAACGTCCTGACTTTC.